The 15 T cell receptor beta chains below all came from one sample that was sequenced in a study of T cell clonotyping in hematopoietic cell transplantation. The repertoire was sequenced with immunoSEQ multiplex PCR; TCRdb's copy has only in-frame clones and lacks some. The sample shows roughly 17,000 clones, nearly 95% of them seen only once. Sequenced material: peripheral blood mononuclear cells. The receptors come from a man between 35 and 55 years old in good health. Some clones in this sample may be carry-over from other donors' samples.

The DNA for the CDR3 is TGTGCCTGGACGGCCTCAAGTCGGACCCAGTACTTC. Translating it yields CAWTASSRTQYF. The chain is built from TRBV30 and TRBJ2-5; D is unclear. The CDR3 consists of 12 residues. Deletions cut 4 bases from V and 7 bases from J, with 13 bases between. Germline V gene sequence: CDR1 GTSNPN, CDR2 SVGIG (reference sequence).

The CDR3 nucleotides are TGTGCCAGCAACCCAGACACTATAGTTAATTCACCCCTCCACTTT. Amino acids: CASNPDTIVNSPLHF. The chain combines TRBV6-5 with TRBJ1-6; no reliable D call. Germline lookup yields CDR1 MNHEY and CDR2 SVGAGI. V was trimmed by 7 bases and J by 6 bases, leaving 16 bases between them. The CDR3 consists of 15 residues.

The gene calls are TRBV5-6 and TRBJ2-1; D is perhaps TRBD2 (6 bases). This CDR3 has 13 amino acids. The germline CDR1 and CDR2 sequences are SGHDT and YYEEEE. Trimming removed 7 bases at V and 2 bases at J, with 10 bases between. The DNA for the CDR3 is TGTGCCAGCGGGAGGAAGACCTACAATGAGCAGTTCTTC. The encoded protein is CASGRKTYNEQFF. Looking up the rest from reference TRBV5-6 and TRBJ2-1 gives the full variable domain: DAGVTQSPTHLIKTRGQQVTLRCSPKSGHDTVSWYQQALGQGPQFIFQYYEEEERQRGNFPDRFSGHQFPNYSSELNVNALLLGDSALYLCASGRKTYNEQFFGPGTRLTVL.

The rearrangement uses TRBV15 and TRBJ2-3; D uncertain. V was shortened by 2 bases and J by 9 bases, with 12 bases between the two germline ends. The CDR3 runs 13 residues. Germline-derived CDR1 and CDR2 are LNHNV and YYDKDF (reference sequence). For the CDR3, the DNA is TGTGCCACCAGCAGACTTAGACCGGTCACGCAGTATTTT. Its protein product is CATSRLRPVTQYF.

The gene calls are TRBV7-2 and TRBJ2-3, with a possible D match to TRBD1 (6 bases). The CDR3 is made up of 15 amino acids. The germline V and J ends were trimmed by 1 base and 2 bases, with 10 bases remaining between them. CDR1 is SGHTA, CDR2 FQGNSA, per germline. The CDR3 DNA is TGTGCCAGCAGCTTAGTTCAGGGGTACACAGATACGCAGTATTTT. This codes for CASSLVQGYTDTQYF. The complete variable domain, with remaining parts taken from reference TRBV7-2 and TRBJ2-3, reads GAGVSQSPSNKVTEKGKDVELRCDPISGHTALYWYRQSLGQGLEFLIYFQGNSAPDKSGLPSDRFSAERTGGSVSTLTIQRTQQEDSAVYLCASSLVQGYTDTQYFGPGTRLTVL.

The rearrangement joins TRBV7-3 to TRBJ2-2; D not resolved. The CDR3 extends over 14 amino acids. V lost 7 bases and J 2 bases, leaving 11 bases between the germline ends. Germline assignment: CDR1 SGHTA and CDR2 FQGTGA. Here the CDR3 DNA reads TGTGCCAGCACCCGCACCATTAACACCGGGGAGCTGTTTTTT. Its protein is CASTRTINTGELFF.

The rearrangement links TRBV6-6 to TRBJ1-1, with D possibly TRBD1 on 5 matching bases. Germline loops: CDR1 MNHNY, CDR2 SVGAGI (reference sequence). V lost 6 bases to trimming and J lost 0 bases, with 14 bases between them. This CDR3 comprises 15 residues. CDR3 amino acids: CASRWDGTMNTEAFF. As DNA, the CDR3 is TGTGCCAGCAGATGGGACGGAACCATGAACACTGAAGCTTTCTTT.

The chain uses TRBV5-1 and TRBJ1-5; 9 nucleotides line up with TRBD1. CDR1 is SGHRS and CDR2 is YFSETQ in the germline V gene. V shed 6 bases, J shed 6 bases, and the junction held 10 bases outside the gene matches. The CDR3 runs 15 residues. CDR3 nucleotides: TGCGCCAGCACCCCGACAGGGGGAATCGGTCAGCCCCAGCATTTT. Its translation is CASTPTGGIGQPQHF.

This chain connects TRBV9 to TRBJ2-1, with TRBD2 matching 13 bases. J lost 8 bases, V lost 4 bases, and 3 bases had no gene match. The CDR3 totals 14 residues. Germline-derived CDR1 and CDR2 are SGDLS and YYNGEE. CDR3 residues: CASSWTSGGDEQFF. In DNA, the CDR3 is TGTGCCAGCAGCTGGACTAGCGGGGGTGATGAGCAGTTCTTC.

The chain combines TRBV28 with TRBJ2-3; D unclear. There are 11 residues in the CDR3. V was cut by 5 bases and J by 11 bases, with 11 bases left in between. Germline CDR1 MDHEN, CDR2 SYDVKM. The CDR3 protein is CASSVTGLQYF. As DNA, the CDR3 is TGTGCCAGCAGTGTCACCGGCCTGCAGTATTTT.

The chain uses TRBV4-3 and TRBJ2-6, with D tentatively TRBD1 or TRBD2 (5 bases each). Germline V CDR1 and CDR2: LGHNA, YSLEER. Trimming left V 0 bases short and J 0 bases short, with 12 bases between. The CDR3 sequence is 18 residues long. The CDR3 bases are TGCGCCAGCAGCCAAGATGGGGACGGACGCTCTGGGGCCAACGTCCTGACTTTC. Translation gives CASSQDGDGRSGANVLTF.

This chain connects TRBV6-1 to TRBJ2-1, with D possibly being TRBD2 (5 bases). V lost 4 bases to trimming and J lost 0 bases, with 16 bases between them. This CDR3 has 17 residues. Germline-derived CDR1 and CDR2 are MNHNS and SASEGT. CDR3 nucleotide sequence: TGTGCCAGCAGTGTCTTCTGGACTTTCACCTCCTACAATGAGCAGTTCTTC. Translation: CASSVFWTFTSYNEQFF.

This chain uses TRBV4-3 with TRBJ2-1; TRBD1 aligns across 7 bases. The CDR3 covers 15 residues. In germline, CDR1 is LGHNA, CDR2 YSLEER. With 3 bases clipped from V and 5 bases from J, the junction kept 7 bases outside the gene matches. DNA for the CDR3: TGCGCCAGCAGCCACGACAGGGTGGGAGACAATGAGCAGTTCTTC. Residues: CASSHDRVGDNEQFF.

The chain is built from TRBV29-1 and TRBJ2-2, with D perhaps assigned TRBD1 or TRBD2 (6 bases each). This CDR3 has 15 residues. Germline CDR1 reads SQVTM; CDR2 reads ANQGSEA. Trimming took off 6 bases at V and 5 bases at J, with 19 bases between the two ends. CDR3 sequence: CSVAVRGQGTGELFF. Here the CDR3 DNA reads TGCAGCGTCGCTGTCCGGGGGCAGGGGACCGGGGAGCTGTTTTTT.

The V gene is TRBV7-2, the J gene TRBJ2-3, with 8 bases identical to TRBD1. Losses at the gene ends were 1 base for V and 6 bases for J; bases not matched to a gene: 9. CDR3 size: 16 residues. Per the germline V gene, CDR1 is SGHTA and CDR2 is FQGNSA. CDR3 protein: CASSLGVRGPSDTQYF. In nucleotides, the CDR3 is TGTGCCAGCAGCTTAGGCGTCAGGGGGCCCTCGGATACGCAGTATTTT.